This T cell receptor (beta chain) was observed in a study of response to subunit inactivated influenza vaccine (dated by TCRdb to the late 2010s). Background on the whole study: To follow how T cells responded to a trivalent subunit inactivated influenza vaccine, the researchers relied on deep quantitative profiling of the T cell receptor repertoire.

In its sample, this clonotype was seen many times. Its antigen remains undetermined. No base qualities exist here, and no much larger clone lies one base off it. The method behind the library was RT-PCR. The data were produced on an Illumina HiSeq 2500. TCRdb reprocessed the public reads (quality trimming at Q25 with fastp, clone calling with MiXCR) and kept in-frame beta chains. For every CDR3 protein sequence, its rows merge into one entry that carries the most common genes and DNA. A total of around 850,000 distinct CDR3 sequences appear in this sample, about 18% of them only once. The top ten constitute roughly a tenth of the sample. General study outcomes and caveats: It was suggested by the authors that each seasonal influenza vaccination may recruit only a limited number of new T cells.

As encoded in the germline V gene, CDR1 is LGHNA while CDR2 is YNFKEQ. The CDR3, cysteine through phenylalanine, is 12 amino acids long. Left in the record is the CDR3 DNA by itself, 36 bases read in frame from the first base. V loses 0 bases, J loses 5 bases, and the germline ends lie 4 bases apart. The clonotype comes from a man aged 45-65 years who received an inactivated influenza vaccine. Donor details come from another sample of the same person, matched by shared clones. The rearrangement combines TRBV4-2 with TRBJ2-5, with the D gene not confidently named. The sample here was PBMCs from blood, taken around 5 days after vaccination. DNA sequence: TGTGCCAGCAGCCAAGATTCGGAGACCCAGTACTTC. It specifies CASSQDSETQYF.